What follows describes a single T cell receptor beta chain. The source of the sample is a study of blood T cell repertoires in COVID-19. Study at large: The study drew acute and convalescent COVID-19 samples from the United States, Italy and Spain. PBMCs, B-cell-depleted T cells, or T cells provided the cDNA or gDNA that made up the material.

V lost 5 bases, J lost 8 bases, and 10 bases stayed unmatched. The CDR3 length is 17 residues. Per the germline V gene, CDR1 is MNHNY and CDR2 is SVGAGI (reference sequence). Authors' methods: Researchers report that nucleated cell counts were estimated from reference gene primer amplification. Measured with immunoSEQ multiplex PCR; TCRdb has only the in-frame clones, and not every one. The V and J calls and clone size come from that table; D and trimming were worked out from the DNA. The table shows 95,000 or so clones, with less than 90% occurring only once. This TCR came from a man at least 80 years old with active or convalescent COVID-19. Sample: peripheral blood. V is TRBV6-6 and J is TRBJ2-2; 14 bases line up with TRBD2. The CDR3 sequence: CASSPPVRLAGGGELFF. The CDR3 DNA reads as TGTGCCAGCAGTCCACCCGTTCGACTAGCGGGAGGGGGGGAGCTGTTTTTT.